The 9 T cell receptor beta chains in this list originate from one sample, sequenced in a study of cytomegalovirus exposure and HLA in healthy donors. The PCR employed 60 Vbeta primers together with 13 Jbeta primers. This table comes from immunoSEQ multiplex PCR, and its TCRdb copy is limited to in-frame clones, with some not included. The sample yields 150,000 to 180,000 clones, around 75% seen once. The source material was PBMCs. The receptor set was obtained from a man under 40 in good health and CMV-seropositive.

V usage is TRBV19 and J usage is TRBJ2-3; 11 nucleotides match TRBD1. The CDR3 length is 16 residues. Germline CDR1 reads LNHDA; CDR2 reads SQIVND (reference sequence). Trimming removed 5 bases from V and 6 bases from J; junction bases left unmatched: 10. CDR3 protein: CASSPGTGGEGDTQYF. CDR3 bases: TGTGCCAGTAGTCCCGGGACAGGGGGAGAAGGGGATACGCAGTATTTT.

The CDR3 DNA reads TGTGCCAGCAGTCTTACAGGGTTAAATTCACCCCTCCACTTT. Its translation: CASSLTGLNSPLHF. The rearrangement joins TRBV2 to TRBJ1-6, with D possibly matching TRBD1 (6 bases). Germline assignment: CDR1 SNHLY and CDR2 FYNNEI. The V end lost 5 bases, the J end lost 7 bases, and 12 bases lay between the germline ends. The CDR3 runs 14 residues.

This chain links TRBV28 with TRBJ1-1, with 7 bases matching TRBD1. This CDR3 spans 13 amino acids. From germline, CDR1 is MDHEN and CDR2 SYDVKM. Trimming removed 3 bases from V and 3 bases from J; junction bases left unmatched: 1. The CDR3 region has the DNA TGTGCCAGCAGTTTTGACAGGGACACTGAAGCTTTCTTT. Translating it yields CASSFDRDTEAFF. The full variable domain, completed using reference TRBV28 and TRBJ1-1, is DVKVTQSSRYLVKRTGEKVFLECVQDMDHENMFWYRQDPGLGLRLIYFSYDVKMKEKGDIPEGYSVSREKKERFSLILESASTNQTSMYLCASSFDRDTEAFFGQGTRLTVV.

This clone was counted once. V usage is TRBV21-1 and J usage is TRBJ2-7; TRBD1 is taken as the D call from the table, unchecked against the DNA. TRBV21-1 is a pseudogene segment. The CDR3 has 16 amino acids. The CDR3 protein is CASSAPRAHFTYEQYF. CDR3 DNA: TGTGCCAGCAGCGCACCCAGGGCGCATTTCACCTACGAGCAGTACTTC.

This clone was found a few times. DNA of the CDR3: TGCGCCAGCAGCTTGGGGGCCCGGACAGGGGGCACAGATACGCAGTATTTT. Translating it yields CASSLGARTGGTDTQYF. The chain uses TRBV5-1 and TRBJ2-3; 9 bases match TRBD1. Germline trimming cut 0 bases from V and 1 base from J; bases unmatched to any gene: 6. This CDR3 is 17 amino acids long. Per germline, CDR1 SGHRS and CDR2 YFSETQ. The full variable domain, rest sourced from reference TRBV5-1 and TRBJ2-3, is KAGVTQTPRYLIKTRGQQVTLSCSPISGHRSVSWYQQTPGQGLQFLFEYFSETQRNKGNFPGRFSGRQFSNSRSEMNVSTLELGDSALYLCASSLGARTGGTDTQYFGPGTRLTVL.

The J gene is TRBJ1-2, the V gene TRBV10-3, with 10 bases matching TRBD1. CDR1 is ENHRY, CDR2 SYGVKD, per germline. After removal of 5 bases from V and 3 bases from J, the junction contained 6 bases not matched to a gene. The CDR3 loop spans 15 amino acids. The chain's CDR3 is CAISSGQGVYYGYTF. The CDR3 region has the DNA TGTGCCATCAGTTCCGGACAGGGGGTGTACTATGGCTACACCTTC.

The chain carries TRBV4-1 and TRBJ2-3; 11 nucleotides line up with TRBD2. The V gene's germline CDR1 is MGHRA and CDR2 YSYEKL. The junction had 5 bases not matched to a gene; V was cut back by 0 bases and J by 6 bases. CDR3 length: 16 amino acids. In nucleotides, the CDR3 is TGCGCCAGCAGCCAAGAGGTAGCGGGGGGGACGGATACGCAGTATTTT. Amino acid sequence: CASSQEVAGGTDTQYF.

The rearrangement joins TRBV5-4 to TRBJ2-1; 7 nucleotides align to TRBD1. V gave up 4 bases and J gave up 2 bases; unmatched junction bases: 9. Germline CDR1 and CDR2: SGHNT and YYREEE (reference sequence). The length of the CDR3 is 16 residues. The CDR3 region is CASSDQGVDPYNEQFF. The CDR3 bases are TGTGCCAGCAGCGATCAGGGGGTGGATCCCTACAATGAGCAGTTCTTC. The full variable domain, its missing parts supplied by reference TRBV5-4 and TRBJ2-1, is ETGVTQSPTHLIKTRGQQVTLRCSSQSGHNTVSWYQQALGQGPQFIFQYYREEENGRGNFPPRFSGLQFPNYSSELNVNALELDDSALYLCASSDQGVDPYNEQFFGPGTRLTVL.

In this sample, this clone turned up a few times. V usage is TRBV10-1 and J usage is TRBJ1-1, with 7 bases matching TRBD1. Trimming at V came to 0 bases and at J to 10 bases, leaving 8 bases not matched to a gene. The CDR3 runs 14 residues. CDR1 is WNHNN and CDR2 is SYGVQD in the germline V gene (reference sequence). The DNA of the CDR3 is TGCGCCAGCAGTGAGTCGAACAGGGGTCCGGGAGCTTTCTTT. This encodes CASSESNRGPGAFF.